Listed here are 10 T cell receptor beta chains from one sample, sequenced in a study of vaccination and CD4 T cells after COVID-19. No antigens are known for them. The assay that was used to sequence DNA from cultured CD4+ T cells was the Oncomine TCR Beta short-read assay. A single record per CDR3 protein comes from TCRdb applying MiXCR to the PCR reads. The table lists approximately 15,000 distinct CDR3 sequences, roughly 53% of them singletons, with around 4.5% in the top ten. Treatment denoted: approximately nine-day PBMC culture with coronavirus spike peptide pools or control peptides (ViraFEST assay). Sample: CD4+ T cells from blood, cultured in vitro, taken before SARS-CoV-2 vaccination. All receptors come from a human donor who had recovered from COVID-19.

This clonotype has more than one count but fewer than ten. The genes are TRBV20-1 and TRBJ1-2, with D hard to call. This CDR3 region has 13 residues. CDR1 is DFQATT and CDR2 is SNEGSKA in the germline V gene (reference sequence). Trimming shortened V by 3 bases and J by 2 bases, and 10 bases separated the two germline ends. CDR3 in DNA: TGCAGTGCTAGTGAACAGTCGAACTATGGCTACACCTTC. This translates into CSASEQSNYGYTF.

CDR3 sequence (DNA): TGCGCCAGCAGCTCCCAGGCAGCGCCCACTGAAGCTTTCTTT. It is translated as CASSSQAAPTEAFF. The chain combines TRBV5-1 with TRBJ1-1; no clear D gene. Germline V gene lookup returns CDR1 SGHRS and CDR2 YFSETQ. The CDR3 has 14 residues. The V and J ends lost 3 bases and 4 bases respectively, with 13 bases between them.

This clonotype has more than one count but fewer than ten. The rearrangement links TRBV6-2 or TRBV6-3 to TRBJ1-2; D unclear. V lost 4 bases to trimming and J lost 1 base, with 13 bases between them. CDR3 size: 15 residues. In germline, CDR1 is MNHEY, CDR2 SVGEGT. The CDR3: CASSLRAPLNYGYTF. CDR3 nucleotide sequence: TGTGCCAGCAGTTTGAGGGCGCCTCTTAACTATGGCTACACCTTC.

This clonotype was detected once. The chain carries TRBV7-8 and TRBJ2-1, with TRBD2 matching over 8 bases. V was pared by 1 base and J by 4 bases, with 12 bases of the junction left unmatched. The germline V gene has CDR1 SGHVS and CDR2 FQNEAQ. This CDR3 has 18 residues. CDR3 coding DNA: TGTGCCAGCAGCTTAGAATTGTTTCGGGGGGGGCCGTACAATGAGCAGTTCTTC. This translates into CASSLELFRGGPYNEQFF. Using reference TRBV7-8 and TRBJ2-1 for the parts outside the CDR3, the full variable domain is GAGVSQSPRYKVAKRGQDVALRCDPISGHVSLFWYQQALGQGPEFLTYFQNEAQLDKSGLPSDRFFAERPEGSVSTLKIQRTQQEDSAVYLCASSLELFRGGPYNEQFFGPGTRLTVL.

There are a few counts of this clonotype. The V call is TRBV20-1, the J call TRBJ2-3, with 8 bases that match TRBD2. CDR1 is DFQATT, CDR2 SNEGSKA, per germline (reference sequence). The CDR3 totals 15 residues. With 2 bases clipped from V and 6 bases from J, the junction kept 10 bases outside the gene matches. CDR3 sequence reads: CSARTTGGRWDTQYF. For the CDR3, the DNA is TGCAGTGCTAGAACGACGGGGGGGCGGTGGGATACGCAGTATTTT.

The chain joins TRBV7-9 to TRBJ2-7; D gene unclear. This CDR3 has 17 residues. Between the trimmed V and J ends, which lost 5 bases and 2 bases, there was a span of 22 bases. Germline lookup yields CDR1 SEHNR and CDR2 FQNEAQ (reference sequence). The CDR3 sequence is CASSPQGLGGSPYEQYF. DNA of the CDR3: TGTGCCAGCAGCCCCCAAGGGCTGGGCGGATCCCCCTACGAGCAGTACTTC.

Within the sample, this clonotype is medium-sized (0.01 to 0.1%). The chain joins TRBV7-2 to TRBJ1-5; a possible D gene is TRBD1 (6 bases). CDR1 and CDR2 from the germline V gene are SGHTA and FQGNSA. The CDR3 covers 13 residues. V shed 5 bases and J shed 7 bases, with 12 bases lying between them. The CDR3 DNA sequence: TGTGCCAGCAGCCTAAACAGGGAACAGCCCCAGCATTTT. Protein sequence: CASSLNREQPQHF.

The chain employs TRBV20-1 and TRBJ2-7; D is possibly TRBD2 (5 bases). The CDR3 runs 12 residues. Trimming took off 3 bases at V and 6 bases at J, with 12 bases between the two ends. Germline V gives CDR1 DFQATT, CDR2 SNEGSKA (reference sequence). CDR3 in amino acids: CSASGLAVEQYF. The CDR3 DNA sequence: TGCAGTGCTAGTGGGCTAGCCGTCGAGCAGTACTTC.

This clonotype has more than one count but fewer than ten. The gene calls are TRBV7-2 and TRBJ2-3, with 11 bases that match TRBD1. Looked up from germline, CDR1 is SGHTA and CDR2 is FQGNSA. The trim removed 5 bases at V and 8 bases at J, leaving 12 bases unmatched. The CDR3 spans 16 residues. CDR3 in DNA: TGTGCCAGCAGCCCGGACAGGGGGCGGGGGTCGGGTACGCAGTATTTT. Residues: CASSPDRGRGSGTQYF.

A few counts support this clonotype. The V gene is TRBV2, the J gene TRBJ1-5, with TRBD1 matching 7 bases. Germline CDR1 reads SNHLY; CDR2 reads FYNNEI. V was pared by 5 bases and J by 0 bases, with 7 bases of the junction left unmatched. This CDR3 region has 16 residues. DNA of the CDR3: TGTGCCAGCAGTAGACAGGGTGGTCGTAGCAATCAGCCCCAGCATTTT. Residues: CASSRQGGRSNQPQHF.